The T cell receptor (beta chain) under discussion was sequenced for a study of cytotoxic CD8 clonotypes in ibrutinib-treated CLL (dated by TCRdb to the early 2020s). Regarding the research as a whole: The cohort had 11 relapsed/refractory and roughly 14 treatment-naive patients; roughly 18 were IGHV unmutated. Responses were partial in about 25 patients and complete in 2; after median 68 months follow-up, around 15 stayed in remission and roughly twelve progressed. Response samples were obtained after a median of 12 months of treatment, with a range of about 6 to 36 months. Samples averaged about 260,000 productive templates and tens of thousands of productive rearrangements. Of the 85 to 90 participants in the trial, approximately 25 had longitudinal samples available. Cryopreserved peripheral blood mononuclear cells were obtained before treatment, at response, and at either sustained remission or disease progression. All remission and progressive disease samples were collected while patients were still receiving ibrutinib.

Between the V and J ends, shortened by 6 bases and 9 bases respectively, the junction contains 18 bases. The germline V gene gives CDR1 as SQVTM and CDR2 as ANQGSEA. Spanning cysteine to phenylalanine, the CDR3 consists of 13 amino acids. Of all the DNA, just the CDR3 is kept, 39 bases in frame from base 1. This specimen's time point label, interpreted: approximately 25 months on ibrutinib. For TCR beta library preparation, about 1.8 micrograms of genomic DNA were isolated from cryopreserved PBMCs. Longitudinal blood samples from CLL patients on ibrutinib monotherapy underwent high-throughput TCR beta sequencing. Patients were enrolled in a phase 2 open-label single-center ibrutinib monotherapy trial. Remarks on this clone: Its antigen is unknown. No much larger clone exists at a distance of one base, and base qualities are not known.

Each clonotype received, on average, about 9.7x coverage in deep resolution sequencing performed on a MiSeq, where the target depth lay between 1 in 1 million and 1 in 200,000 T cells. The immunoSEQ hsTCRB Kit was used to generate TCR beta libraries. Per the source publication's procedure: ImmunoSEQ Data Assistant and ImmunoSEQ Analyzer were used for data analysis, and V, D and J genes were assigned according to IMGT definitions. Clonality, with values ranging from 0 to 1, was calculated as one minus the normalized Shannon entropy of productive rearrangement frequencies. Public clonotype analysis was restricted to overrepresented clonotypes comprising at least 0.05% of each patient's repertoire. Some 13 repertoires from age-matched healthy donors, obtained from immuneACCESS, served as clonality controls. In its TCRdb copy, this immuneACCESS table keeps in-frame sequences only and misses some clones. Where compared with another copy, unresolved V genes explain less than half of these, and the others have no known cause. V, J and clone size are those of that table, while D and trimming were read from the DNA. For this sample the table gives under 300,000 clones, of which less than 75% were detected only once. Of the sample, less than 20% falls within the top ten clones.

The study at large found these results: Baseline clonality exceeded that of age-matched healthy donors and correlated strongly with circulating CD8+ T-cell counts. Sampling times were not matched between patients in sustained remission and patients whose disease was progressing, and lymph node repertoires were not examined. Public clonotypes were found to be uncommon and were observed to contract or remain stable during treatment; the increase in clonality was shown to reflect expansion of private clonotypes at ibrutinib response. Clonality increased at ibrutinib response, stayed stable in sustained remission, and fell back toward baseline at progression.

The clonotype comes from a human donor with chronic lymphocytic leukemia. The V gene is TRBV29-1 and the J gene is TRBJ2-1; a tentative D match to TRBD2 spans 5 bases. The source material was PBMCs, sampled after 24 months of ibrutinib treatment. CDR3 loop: CSVVTFLAGEQFF. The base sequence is TGCAGCGTCGTGACGTTCCTAGCCGGTGAGCAGTTCTTC.